This record covers a single T cell receptor beta chain. Its matching antigen is unknown. CDR3 size: 13 residues. Germline CDR1 and CDR2: DFQATT and SNEGSKA (reference sequence). The trim removed 5 bases at V and 5 bases at J, leaving 4 bases unmatched. The sample is drawn from a study of identical twins. Whole-study results and caveats: Clonotypes of the beta chain that were abundant in cord blood carried fewer insertions (memory repertoires showed none).

Through template switching, a universal primer site was introduced, and the cDNA contained unique molecular identifiers. TCRdb itself ran the 5' RACE reads through MiXCR, one entry per CDR3 protein. The sample holds 400,000 to 600,000 distinct CDR3 sequences, about a fifth seen once. These data were likewise used in another study, on yellow fever vaccine responses in identical twins.

This TCR derives from a woman aged 18-29 years in good health. The material sequenced was CD4+ T cells sorted from blood. The chain employs TRBV20-1 and TRBJ2-2, with 8 bases matching TRBD1. In DNA form, the CDR3 reads TGCAGTGCTTCCGACAGGGGAACCGGGGAGCTGTTTTTT. This encodes CSASDRGTGELFF.